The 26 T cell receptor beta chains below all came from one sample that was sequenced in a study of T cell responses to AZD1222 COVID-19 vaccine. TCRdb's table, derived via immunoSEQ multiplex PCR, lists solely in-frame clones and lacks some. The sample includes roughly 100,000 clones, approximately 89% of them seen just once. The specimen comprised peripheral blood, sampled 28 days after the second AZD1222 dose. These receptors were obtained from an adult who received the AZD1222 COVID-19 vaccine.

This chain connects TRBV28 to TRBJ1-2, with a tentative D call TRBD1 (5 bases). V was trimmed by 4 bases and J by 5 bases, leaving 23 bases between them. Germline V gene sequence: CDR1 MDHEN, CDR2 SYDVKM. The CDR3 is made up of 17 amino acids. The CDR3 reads CASSSLTRGLVRYGYTF. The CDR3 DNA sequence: TGTGCCAGCAGTTCCCTCACTAGGGGCCTGGTGAGGTATGGCTACACCTTC.

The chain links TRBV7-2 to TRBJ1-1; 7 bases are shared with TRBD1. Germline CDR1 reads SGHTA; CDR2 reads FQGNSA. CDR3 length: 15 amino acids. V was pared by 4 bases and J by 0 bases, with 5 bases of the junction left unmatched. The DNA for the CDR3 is TGTGCCAGCAGCTCTTCAGGGGGGTTGAACACTGAAGCTTTCTTT. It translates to CASSSSGGLNTEAFF.

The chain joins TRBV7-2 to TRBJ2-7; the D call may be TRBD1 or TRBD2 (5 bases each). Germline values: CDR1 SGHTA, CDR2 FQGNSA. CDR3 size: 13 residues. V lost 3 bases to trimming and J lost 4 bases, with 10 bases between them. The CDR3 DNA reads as TGTGCCAGCAGCTTCGACAGAGGGTACGAGCAGTACTTC. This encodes CASSFDRGYEQYF.

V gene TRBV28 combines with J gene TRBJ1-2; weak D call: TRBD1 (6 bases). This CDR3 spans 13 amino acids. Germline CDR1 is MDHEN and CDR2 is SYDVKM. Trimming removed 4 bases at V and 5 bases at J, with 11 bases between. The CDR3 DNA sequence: TGTGCCAGCAGTTCCGGGACACCTTATGGCTACACCTTC. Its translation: CASSSGTPYGYTF.

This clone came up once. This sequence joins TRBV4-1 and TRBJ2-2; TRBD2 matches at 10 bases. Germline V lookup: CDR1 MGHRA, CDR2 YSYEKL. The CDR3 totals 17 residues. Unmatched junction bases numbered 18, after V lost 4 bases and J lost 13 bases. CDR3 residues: CASSLEASGSLGGGLFF. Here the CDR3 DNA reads TGCGCCAGCAGCCTGGAAGCTAGCGGGAGTTTAGGGGGCGGGCTGTTTTTT.

Written as DNA, the CDR3 is TGTGCCAGCAGCCAGACAGGACCTGAAGCTTTCTTT. It specifies CASSQTGPEAFF. The chain combines TRBV3-1 (or the pseudogene TRBV3-2) with TRBJ1-1; tentative D call: TRBD1 (6 bases). The CDR3 spans 12 residues. Trimming left V 3 bases short and J 6 bases short, with 8 bases between. Germline-derived CDR1 and CDR2 are LGHDT and YNNKEL (reference sequence).

As DNA, the CDR3 is TGTGCCAGCGTGACAGGTTCCTATAATTCACCCCTCCACTTT. This gives the protein CASVTGSYNSPLHF. The gene calls are TRBV28 and TRBJ1-6; possibly TRBD1 for D (6 bases). V was shortened by 8 bases and J by 1 base, with 9 bases between the two germline ends. Per the germline V gene, CDR1 is MDHEN and CDR2 is SYDVKM. This CDR3 has 14 amino acids.

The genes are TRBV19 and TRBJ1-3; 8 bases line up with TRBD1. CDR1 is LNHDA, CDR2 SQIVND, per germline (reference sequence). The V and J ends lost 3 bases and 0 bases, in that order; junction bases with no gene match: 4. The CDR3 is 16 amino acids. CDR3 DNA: TGTGCCAGTAGTATCCCAGGGGGCGCCTCTGGAAACACCATATATTTT. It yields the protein CASSIPGGASGNTIYF.

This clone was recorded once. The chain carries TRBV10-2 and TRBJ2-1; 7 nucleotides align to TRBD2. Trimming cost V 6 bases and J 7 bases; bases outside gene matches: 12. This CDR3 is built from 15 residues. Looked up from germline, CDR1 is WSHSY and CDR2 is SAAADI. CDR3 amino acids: CASRIDAGVRNEQFF. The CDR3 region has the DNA TGCGCCAGCAGGATTGATGCGGGAGTAAGGAATGAGCAGTTCTTC.

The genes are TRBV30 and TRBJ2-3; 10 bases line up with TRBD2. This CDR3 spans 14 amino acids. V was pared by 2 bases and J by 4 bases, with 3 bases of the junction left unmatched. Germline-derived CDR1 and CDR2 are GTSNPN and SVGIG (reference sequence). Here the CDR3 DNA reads TGTGCCTGGAGTACAGCGGGAGGGGCAGATACGCAGTATTTT. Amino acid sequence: CAWSTAGGADTQYF.

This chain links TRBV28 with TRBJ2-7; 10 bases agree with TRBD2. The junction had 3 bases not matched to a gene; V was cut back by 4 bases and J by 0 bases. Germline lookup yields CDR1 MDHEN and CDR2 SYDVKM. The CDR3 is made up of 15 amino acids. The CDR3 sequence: CASSSAGGSSYEQYF. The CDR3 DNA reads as TGTGCCAGCAGTTCAGCGGGAGGGAGCTCCTACGAGCAGTACTTC.

The CDR3 loop reads CASSLSGDTQYF. CDR3 coding DNA: TGTGCCAGCAGTTTATCAGGGGATACGCAGTATTTT. The V and J genes are TRBV27 and TRBJ2-3, with unresolved D. Germline CDR1 is MNHEY and CDR2 is SMNVEV (reference sequence). The CDR3 spans 12 residues. Trimming removed 0 bases from V and 6 bases from J, with 4 bases in between.

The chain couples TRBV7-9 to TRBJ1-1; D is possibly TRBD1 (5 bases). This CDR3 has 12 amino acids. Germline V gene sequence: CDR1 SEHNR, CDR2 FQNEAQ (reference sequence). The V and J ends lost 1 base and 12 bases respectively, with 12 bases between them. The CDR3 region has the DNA TGTGCCAGCAGCTTAGATCCAGGGCCCACTTTCTTT. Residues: CASSLDPGPTFF.

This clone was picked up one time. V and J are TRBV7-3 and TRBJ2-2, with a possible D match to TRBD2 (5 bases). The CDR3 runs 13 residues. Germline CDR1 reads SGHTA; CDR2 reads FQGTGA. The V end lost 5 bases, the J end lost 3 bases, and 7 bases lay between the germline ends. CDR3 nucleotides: TGTGCCAGCAGCAAAGCGGACACCGGGGAGCTGTTTTTT. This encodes CASSKADTGELFF.

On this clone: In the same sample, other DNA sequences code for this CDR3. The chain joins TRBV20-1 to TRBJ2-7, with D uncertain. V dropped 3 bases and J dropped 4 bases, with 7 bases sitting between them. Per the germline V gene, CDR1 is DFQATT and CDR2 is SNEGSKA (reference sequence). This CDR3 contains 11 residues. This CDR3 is CSASNPYEQYF. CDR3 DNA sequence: TGCAGTGCTAGTAACCCGTACGAGCAGTACTTC.

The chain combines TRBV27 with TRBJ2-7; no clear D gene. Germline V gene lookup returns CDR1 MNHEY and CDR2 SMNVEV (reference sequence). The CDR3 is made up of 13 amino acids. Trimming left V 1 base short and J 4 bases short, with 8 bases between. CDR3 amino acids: CASSLYRSYEQYF. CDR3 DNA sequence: TGTGCCAGCAGTTTATATAGGTCTTACGAGCAGTACTTC.

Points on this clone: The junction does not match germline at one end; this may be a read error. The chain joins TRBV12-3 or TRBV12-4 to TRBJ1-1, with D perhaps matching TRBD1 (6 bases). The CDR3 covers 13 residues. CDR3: CASRSTGLPVFVF. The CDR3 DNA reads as TGTGCCAGCAGATCGACAGGTCTTCCAGTTTTCGTCTTT.

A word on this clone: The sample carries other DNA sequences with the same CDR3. CDR3 amino acids: CAWTGGNTGELFF. The CDR3 DNA follows: TGTGCCTGGACTGGGGGGAACACCGGGGAGCTGTTTTTT. The chain uses TRBV30 and TRBJ2-2, with D possibly being TRBD1 or TRBD2 (5 bases each). From germline, CDR1 is GTSNPN and CDR2 SVGIG (reference sequence). With 4 bases removed from V and 1 base from J, the gap between germline ends came to 7 bases. The CDR3 runs to 13 residues. The full variable domain, completed using reference TRBV30 and TRBJ2-2, is SQTIHQWPATLVQPVGSPLSLECTVEGTSNPNLYWYRQAAGRGLQLLFYSVGIGQISSEVPQNLSASRPQDRQFILSSKKLLLSDSGFYLCAWTGGNTGELFFGEGSRLTVL.

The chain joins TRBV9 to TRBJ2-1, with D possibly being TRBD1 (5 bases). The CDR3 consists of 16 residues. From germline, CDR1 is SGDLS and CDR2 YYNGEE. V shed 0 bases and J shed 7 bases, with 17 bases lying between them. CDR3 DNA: TGTGCCAGCAGCGTAGCCCCAGGGTTGCTTGAAAATGAGCAGTTCTTC. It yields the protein CASSVAPGLLENEQFF.

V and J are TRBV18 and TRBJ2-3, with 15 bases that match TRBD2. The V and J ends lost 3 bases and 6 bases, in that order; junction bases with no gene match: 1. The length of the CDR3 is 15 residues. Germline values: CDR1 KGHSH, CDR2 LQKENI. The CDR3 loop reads CASSPGLAGGDTQYF. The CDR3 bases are TGTGCCAGCTCACCCGGACTAGCGGGAGGGGATACGCAGTATTTT.

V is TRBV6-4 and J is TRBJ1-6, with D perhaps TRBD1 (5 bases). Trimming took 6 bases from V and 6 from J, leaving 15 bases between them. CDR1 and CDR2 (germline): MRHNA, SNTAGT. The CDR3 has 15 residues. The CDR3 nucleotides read TGTGCCAGCAGACAGGAGCCCGGAGGTAATTCACCCCTCCACTTT. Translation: CASRQEPGGNSPLHF.

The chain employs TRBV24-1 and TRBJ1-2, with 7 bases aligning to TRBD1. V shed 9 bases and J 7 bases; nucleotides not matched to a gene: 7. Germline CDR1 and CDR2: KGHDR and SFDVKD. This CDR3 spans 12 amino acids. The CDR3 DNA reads TGTGCCACCTCACAGGGGACGGGTGGCTACACCTTC. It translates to CATSQGTGGYTF.

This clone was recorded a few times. CDR3 amino acids: CAWRPPGGGEKLFF. Here the CDR3 DNA reads TGTGCCTGGAGACCCCCGGGGGGGGGTGAAAAACTGTTTTTT. This rearrangement joins TRBV30 to TRBJ1-4, with D perhaps TRBD1 (5 bases). The CDR3 runs 14 residues. V shed 3 bases and J shed 7 bases, with 15 bases lying between them. In germline, CDR1 is GTSNPN, CDR2 SVGIG (reference sequence).

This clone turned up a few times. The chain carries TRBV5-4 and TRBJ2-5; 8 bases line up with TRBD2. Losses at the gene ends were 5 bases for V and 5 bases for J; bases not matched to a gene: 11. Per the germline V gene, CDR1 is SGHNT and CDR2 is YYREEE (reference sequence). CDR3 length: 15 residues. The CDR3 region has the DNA TGTGCCAGCAGTCCGCGCCGGGAGGGTGGGGAGACCCAGTACTTC. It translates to CASSPRREGGETQYF. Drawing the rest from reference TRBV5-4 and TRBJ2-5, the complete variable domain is ETGVTQSPTHLIKTRGQQVTLRCSSQSGHNTVSWYQQALGQGPQFIFQYYREEENGRGNFPPRFSGLQFPNYSSELNVNALELDDSALYLCASSPRREGGETQYFGPGTRLLVL.

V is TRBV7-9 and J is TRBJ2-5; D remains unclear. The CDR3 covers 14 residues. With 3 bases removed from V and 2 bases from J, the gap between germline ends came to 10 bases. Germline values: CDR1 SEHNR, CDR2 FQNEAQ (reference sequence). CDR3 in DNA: TGTGCCAGCAGCTTTTATCCTGAGCAAGAGACCCAGTACTTC. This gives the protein CASSFYPEQETQYF. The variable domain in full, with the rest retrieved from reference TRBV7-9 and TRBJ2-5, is DTGVSQNPRHKITKRGQNVTFRCDPISEHNRLYWYRQTLGQGPEFLTYFQNEAQLEKSRLLSDRFSAERPKGSFSTLEIQRTEQGDSAMYLCASSFYPEQETQYFGPGTRLLVL.

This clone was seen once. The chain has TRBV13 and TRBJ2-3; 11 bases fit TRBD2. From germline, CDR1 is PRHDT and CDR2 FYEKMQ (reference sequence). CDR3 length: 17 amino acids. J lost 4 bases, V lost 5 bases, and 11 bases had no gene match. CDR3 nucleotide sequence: TGTGCCAGCAGCCTCGGGGTAGCGGGAGGGATCGCAGATACGCAGTATTTT. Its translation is CASSLGVAGGIADTQYF.